Below are 3 T cell receptor beta chains sequenced from a single sample in a study of OX40 agonist ivuxolimab in advanced cancers. Using immunoSEQ multiplex PCR, the repertoire was profiled, and TCRdb retains in-frame clones only, with some absent. Of about 53,000 clones in the sample, around 82% were seen once. The specimen was CD4+ or CD8+ T cells sorted from blood, collected in a trial of the OX40 agonist ivuxolimab. These receptors came from an adult with an advanced solid tumor such as melanoma, head and neck, liver or kidney cancer.

This clone was observed once. The chain has TRBV6-5 and TRBJ2-1; TRBD2 matches 11 bases. The J segment lost 9 bases and the V segment lost 6 bases, leaving 10 bases of the junction unmatched. CDR1 is MNHEY, CDR2 SVGAGI, per germline. There are 15 residues in the CDR3. DNA of the CDR3: TGTGCCAGCAGCCCTCTAGCGGGAGGAATCGGTGAGCAGTTCTTC. Protein sequence: CASSPLAGGIGEQFF.

The chain couples TRBV7-9 to TRBJ1-2; D perhaps matches TRBD1 (6 bases). Trimming took off 2 bases at V and 6 bases at J, with 13 bases between the two ends. CDR3 length equals 14 residues. Germline V gene sequence: CDR1 SEHNR, CDR2 FQNEAQ (reference sequence). The CDR3 nucleotides are TGTGCCAGCAGCTTAAACAGGGAGGGGCATGGCTACACCTTC. Translated, it gives CASSLNREGHGYTF.

This rearrangement joins TRBV19 to TRBJ2-3, with D possibly called TRBD1 or TRBD2 (6 bases each). With 6 bases removed from V and 1 base from J, the gap between germline ends came to 20 bases. The CDR3 sequence is 17 residues long. Germline loops: CDR1 LNHDA, CDR2 SQIVND (reference sequence). The CDR3 spells CASRGTNPPGGTDTQYF. CDR3 DNA: TGTGCCAGTAGGGGGACAAATCCGCCGGGGGGCACAGATACGCAGTATTTT. The variable domain in full, with the rest retrieved from reference TRBV19 and TRBJ2-3, is DGGITQSPKYLFRKEGQNVTLSCEQNLNHDAMYWYRQDPGQGLRLIYYSQIVNDFQKGDIAEGYSVSREKKESFPLTVTSAQKNPTAFYLCASRGTNPPGGTDTQYFGPGTRLTVL.